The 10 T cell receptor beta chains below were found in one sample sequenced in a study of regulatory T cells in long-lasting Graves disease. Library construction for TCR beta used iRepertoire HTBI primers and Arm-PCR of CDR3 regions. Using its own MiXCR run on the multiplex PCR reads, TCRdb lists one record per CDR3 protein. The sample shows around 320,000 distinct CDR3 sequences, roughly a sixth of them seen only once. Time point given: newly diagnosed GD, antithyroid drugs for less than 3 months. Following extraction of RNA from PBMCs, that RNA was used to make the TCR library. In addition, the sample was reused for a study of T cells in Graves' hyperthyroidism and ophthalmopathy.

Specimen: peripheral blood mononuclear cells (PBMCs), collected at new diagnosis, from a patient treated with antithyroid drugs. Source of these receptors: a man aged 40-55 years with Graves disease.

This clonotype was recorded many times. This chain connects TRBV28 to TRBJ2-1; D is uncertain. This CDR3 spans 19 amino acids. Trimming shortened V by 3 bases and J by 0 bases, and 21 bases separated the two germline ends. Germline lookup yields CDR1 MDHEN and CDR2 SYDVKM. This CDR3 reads CASSFLGAHSVSSYNEQFF. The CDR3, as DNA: TGTGCCAGCAGTTTTTTAGGAGCCCACAGCGTTAGCTCCTACAATGAGCAGTTCTTC. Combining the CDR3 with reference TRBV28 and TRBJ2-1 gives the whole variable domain DVKVTQSSRYLVKRTGEKVFLECVQDMDHENMFWYRQDPGLGLRLIYFSYDVKMKEKGDIPEGYSVSREKKERFSLILESASTNQTSMYLCASSFLGAHSVSSYNEQFFGPGTRLTVL.

CDR3 loop: CASSPPGGAENTQYF. The CDR3 bases are TGTGCCAGCAGCCCCCCTGGGGGGGCTGAAAATACGCAGTATTTT. The rearrangement links TRBV3-1 to TRBJ2-3; D possibly corresponds to TRBD2 (7 bases). This CDR3 has 15 residues. The V and J ends lost 4 bases and 7 bases respectively, with 18 bases between them. Looked up from germline, CDR1 is LGHDT and CDR2 is YNNKEL (reference sequence).

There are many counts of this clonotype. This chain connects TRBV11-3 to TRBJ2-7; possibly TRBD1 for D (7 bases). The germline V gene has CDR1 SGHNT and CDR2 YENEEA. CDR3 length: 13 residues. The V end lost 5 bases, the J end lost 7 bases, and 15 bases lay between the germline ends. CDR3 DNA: TGTGCCAGCAGCGTTCAGGGGGGCCTGGAGCAGTACTTC. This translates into CASSVQGGLEQYF.

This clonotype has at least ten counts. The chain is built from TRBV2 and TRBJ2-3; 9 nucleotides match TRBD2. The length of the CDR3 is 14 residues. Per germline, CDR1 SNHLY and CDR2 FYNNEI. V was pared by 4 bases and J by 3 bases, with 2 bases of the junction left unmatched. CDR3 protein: CASSGGGATDTQYF. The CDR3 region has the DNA TGTGCCAGCAGTGGCGGGGGGGCGACAGATACGCAGTATTTT.

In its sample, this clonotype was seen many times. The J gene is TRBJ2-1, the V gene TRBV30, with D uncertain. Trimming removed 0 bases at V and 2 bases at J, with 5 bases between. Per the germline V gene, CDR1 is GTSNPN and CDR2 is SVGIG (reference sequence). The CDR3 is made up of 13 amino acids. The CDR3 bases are TGTGCCTGGAGTGTTGGGGCCTACAATGAGCAGTTCTTC. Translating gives CAWSVGAYNEQFF.

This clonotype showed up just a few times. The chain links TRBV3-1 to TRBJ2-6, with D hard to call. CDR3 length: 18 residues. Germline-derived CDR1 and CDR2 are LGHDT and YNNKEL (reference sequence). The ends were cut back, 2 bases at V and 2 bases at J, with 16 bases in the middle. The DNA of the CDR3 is TGTGCCAGCAGCCAACCAAGAACAGACAAGGCTGGGGCCAACGTCCTGACTTTC. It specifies CASSQPRTDKAGANVLTF.

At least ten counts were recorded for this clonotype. Written as DNA, the CDR3 is TGTGCCAGCAGCCAAGAGGGGGCGAGAGATACGCAGTATTTT. Protein: CASSQEGARDTQYF. The genes are TRBV11-3 and TRBJ2-3; TRBD1 agrees at 7 bases. This CDR3 has 14 residues. Germline CDR1 is SGHNT and CDR2 is YENEEA. With 5 bases clipped from V and 5 bases from J, the junction kept 7 bases outside the gene matches.

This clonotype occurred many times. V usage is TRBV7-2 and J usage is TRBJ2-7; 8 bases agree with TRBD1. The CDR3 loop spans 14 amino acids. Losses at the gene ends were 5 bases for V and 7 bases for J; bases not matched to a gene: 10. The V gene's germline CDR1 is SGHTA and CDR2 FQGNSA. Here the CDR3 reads CASSQDRGVEEQYF. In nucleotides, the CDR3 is TGTGCCAGCAGCCAAGACAGGGGTGTTGAAGAGCAGTACTTC.

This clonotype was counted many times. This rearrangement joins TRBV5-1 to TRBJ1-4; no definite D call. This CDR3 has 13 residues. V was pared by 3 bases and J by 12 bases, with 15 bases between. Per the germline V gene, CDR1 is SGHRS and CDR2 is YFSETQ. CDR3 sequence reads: CASSWLPGSELFF. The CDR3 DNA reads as TGCGCCAGCAGCTGGCTCCCGGGGTCAGAACTGTTTTTT.

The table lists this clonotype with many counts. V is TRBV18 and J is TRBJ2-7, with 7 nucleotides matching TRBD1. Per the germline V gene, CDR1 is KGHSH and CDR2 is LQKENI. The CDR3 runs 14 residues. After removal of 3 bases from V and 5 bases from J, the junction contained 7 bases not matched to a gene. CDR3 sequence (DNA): TGTGCCAGCTCACCCGCGACAGGGCGGCACGAGCAGTACTTC. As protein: CASSPATGRHEQYF.